The 26 T cell receptor beta chains given below trace back to one sample, sequenced in a study of cytomegalovirus exposure and HLA in healthy donors. 60 Vbeta and 13 Jbeta primers were used in PCR. Assay: immunoSEQ multiplex PCR; the TCRdb copy retains only in-frame clones and omits some. The sample comprises roughly 130,000 clones, around 80% of which are singletons, and roughly 5% rests with the top ten. Specimen: PBMCs. All receptors come from a man younger than 45 in good health and CMV-seronegative.

This clone appeared once. V gene TRBV7-9 combines with J gene TRBJ1-1; D ambiguous. In germline, CDR1 is SEHNR, CDR2 FQNEAQ (reference sequence). The CDR3 spans 14 residues. Deletions cut 1 base from V and 8 bases from J, with 14 bases between. CDR3 in amino acids: CASSLVDGRLEAFF. The DNA for the CDR3 is TGTGCCAGCAGCTTAGTGGACGGTAGACTAGAAGCTTTCTTT.

The rearrangement uses TRBV19 and TRBJ2-3; 7 bases are shared with TRBD1. This CDR3 spans 15 amino acids. Trimming took 7 bases from V and 0 from J; bases not matched to a gene: 7. The germline V gene has CDR1 LNHDA and CDR2 SQIVND (reference sequence). Here the CDR3 reads CASIRDSASTDTQYF. The CDR3 region has the DNA TGTGCCAGTATAAGGGACAGCGCTAGCACAGATACGCAGTATTTT.

This rearrangement joins TRBV4-1 to TRBJ2-5; no clear D. V gave up 0 bases and J gave up 1 base, with 9 bases separating them. The CDR3 is 15 residues long. Germline loops: CDR1 MGHRA, CDR2 YSYEKL. DNA for the CDR3: TGCGCCAGCAGCCAAGACTCCTCGGTCCAAGAGACCCAGTACTTC. It codes for CASSQDSSVQETQYF.

The chain links TRBV19 to TRBJ2-7; D possibly corresponds to TRBD1 (5 bases). CDR3 length equals 14 residues. V lost 3 bases and J 5 bases, leaving 14 bases between the germline ends. Germline values: CDR1 LNHDA, CDR2 SQIVND (reference sequence). DNA for the CDR3: TGTGCCAGTAGTATCCAGGGATTCGGCCACGAGCAGTACTTC. Encoded protein: CASSIQGFGHEQYF.

The chain combines TRBV11-2 with TRBJ2-7; maybe TRBD1 (5 bases). Germline CDR1 and CDR2: SGHAT and FQNNGV. Trimming removed 2 bases from V and 5 bases from J, with 13 bases in between. This CDR3 contains 14 residues. The CDR3 is CASSLSPGNDEQYF. CDR3 coding DNA: TGTGCCAGCAGCTTATCTCCAGGGAACGACGAGCAGTACTTC.

This chain uses TRBV9 with TRBJ2-6; no clear D gene. V gave up 4 bases and J gave up 5 bases, with 16 bases separating them. The CDR3 has 16 amino acids. Germline CDR1 is SGDLS and CDR2 is YYNGEE. The CDR3 nucleotides are TGTGCCAGCAGCTCCGAACCGGGTAATAGGGCCAACGTCCTGACTTTC. It is translated as CASSSEPGNRANVLTF. The complete variable domain, with remaining parts taken from reference TRBV9 and TRBJ2-6, reads DSGVTQTPKHLITATGQRVTLRCSPRSGDLSVYWYQQSLDQGLQFLIQYYNGEERAKGNILERFSAQQFPDLHSELNLSSLELGDSALYFCASSSEPGNRANVLTFGAGSRLTVL.

This sequence joins TRBV5-1 and TRBJ2-3, with a possible D match to TRBD1 (6 bases). The length of the CDR3 is 15 residues. V shed 4 bases and J shed 6 bases, with 18 bases lying between them. Germline CDR1 reads SGHRS; CDR2 reads YFSETQ. CDR3 nucleotide sequence: TGCGCCAGCAGCCTCTTGGGTTGGGGGCTGGATACGCAGTATTTT. Protein product: CASSLLGWGLDTQYF.

This clone occurred a few times. V is TRBV5-6 and J is TRBJ2-7, with TRBD1 identical over 7 bases. The CDR3 runs to 15 residues. CDR1 and CDR2 (germline): SGHDT, YYEEEE. V lost 0 bases, J lost 7 bases, and 10 bases stayed unmatched. DNA of the CDR3: TGTGCCAGCAGCTTGGGACAGGGACGGGCGGAGGAGCAGTACTTC. It is translated as CASSLGQGRAEEQYF.

The chain uses TRBV4-1 and TRBJ2-3; 8 nucleotides match TRBD2. The CDR3 covers 19 residues. V was clipped by 0 bases and J by 4 bases; unmatched bases: 15. The V gene's germline CDR1 is MGHRA and CDR2 YSYEKL. The CDR3 sequence: CASSQDEARAGDSADTQYF. CDR3 sequence (DNA): TGCGCCAGCAGCCAAGATGAGGCAAGAGCGGGAGACAGCGCAGATACGCAGTATTTT.

This chain connects TRBV5-4 to TRBJ2-6; TRBD2 might be the D (7 bases). Trimming left V 2 bases short and J 0 bases short, with 12 bases between. CDR1 is SGHNT, CDR2 YYREEE, per germline (reference sequence). CDR3 size: 17 residues. DNA of the CDR3: TGTGCCAGCAGCTTAACCCGGGGGGCCTCTGGGGCCAACGTCCTGACTTTC. It yields the protein CASSLTRGASGANVLTF.

The chain joins TRBV11-2 to TRBJ1-4, with a possible D match to TRBD1 (5 bases). The CDR3 is made up of 15 amino acids. Germline V gives CDR1 SGHAT, CDR2 FQNNGV. V was cut by 1 base and J by 7 bases, with 13 bases left in between. CDR3 DNA sequence: TGTGCCAGCAGCTTAGCGAGGCAGGGTGGTGAAAAACTGTTTTTT. It yields the protein CASSLARQGGEKLFF.

This clone was detected once. This chain uses TRBV5-6 with TRBJ2-7; TRBD2 matches at 9 bases. The V and J ends lost 4 bases and 5 bases, in that order; junction bases with no gene match: 7. Germline values: CDR1 SGHDT, CDR2 YYEEEE. The CDR3 has 14 residues. The CDR3 bases are TGTGCCAGCAGCGACCCGGGACTAGCCCACGAGCAGTACTTC. Its translation: CASSDPGLAHEQYF.

This chain uses TRBV5-6 with TRBJ2-7, with D unresolved. Trimming took off 1 base at V and 3 bases at J, with 5 bases between the two ends. The CDR3 contains 12 residues. CDR1 and CDR2 from the germline V gene are SGHDT and YYEEEE. The chain's CDR3 is CASSLNHYEQYF. For the CDR3, the DNA is TGTGCCAGCAGCTTGAATCACTACGAGCAGTACTTC.

In its sample, this clone was seen once. The chain is built from TRBV28 and TRBJ2-6, with 9 bases lining up with TRBD1. V gave up 6 bases and J gave up 3 bases; unmatched junction bases: 3. The CDR3 is 15 amino acids. The germline V gene has CDR1 MDHEN and CDR2 SYDVKM. For the CDR3, the DNA is TGTGCCAGCAGGCACAGGGGGCTTGGGGCCAACGTCCTGACTTTC. Translation: CASRHRGLGANVLTF.

The chain couples TRBV5-1 to TRBJ1-4, with 9 bases identical to TRBD1. The CDR3 is 14 residues long. V was pared by 4 bases and J by 7 bases, with 5 bases of the junction left unmatched. CDR1 SGHRS and CDR2 YFSETQ come from the germline V gene. The CDR3 reads CASSKQGAGEKLFF. The CDR3 nucleotides read TGCGCCAGCAGCAAACAGGGGGCGGGTGAAAAACTGTTTTTT.

CDR3 region: CASRGNSPLHF. CDR3 bases: TGTGCCAGCAGGGGCAATTCACCCCTCCACTTT. The chain employs TRBV28 and TRBJ1-6; D is undetermined. Trimming took 6 bases from V and 7 from J, leaving 4 bases between them. Germline lookup yields CDR1 MDHEN and CDR2 SYDVKM. The CDR3 is 11 residues long.

The chain uses TRBV6-5 and TRBJ2-1; TRBD2 agrees at 9 bases. This CDR3 spans 16 amino acids. Per germline, CDR1 MNHEY and CDR2 SVGAGI. V lost 3 bases and J lost 9; bases outside the gene matches: 12. CDR3 amino acids: CASSYSKRGAPGEQFF. CDR3 coding DNA: TGTGCCAGCAGTTATTCCAAGCGGGGGGCCCCTGGTGAGCAGTTCTTC.

The chain joins TRBV28 to TRBJ2-3; 10 bases align to TRBD2. J was trimmed by 2 bases and V by 5 bases; bases with no gene match: 1. The CDR3 sequence is 14 residues long. Germline CDR1 MDHEN, CDR2 SYDVKM. The CDR3 sequence is CASSGLAVTDTQYF. In nucleotides, the CDR3 is TGTGCCAGCAGTGGACTAGCGGTCACAGATACGCAGTATTTT.

V usage is TRBV6-5 and J usage is TRBJ2-1; the D gene is possibly TRBD1 (5 bases). Germline V gives CDR1 MNHEY, CDR2 SVGAGI. Trimming removed 0 bases from V and 3 bases from J, with 12 bases in between. The CDR3 loop spans 16 amino acids. The CDR3 region is CASSYSVDTGYNEQFF. In DNA, the CDR3 is TGTGCCAGCAGTTACTCTGTGGACACGGGCTACAATGAGCAGTTCTTC.

The chain links TRBV7-2 to TRBJ1-2; the match to TRBD1 covers 8 bases. Germline CDR1 and CDR2: SGHTA and FQGNSA. The CDR3 length is 15 residues. The V gene end was trimmed by 5 bases and the J gene end by 4 bases; junction bases not matched to a gene: 9. CDR3 protein: CASSVSGGAIYGYTF. DNA of the CDR3: TGTGCCAGCAGCGTCTCAGGGGGCGCAATCTATGGCTACACCTTC.

This clone was seen a single time. V is TRBV5-6 and J is TRBJ2-3; tentative D call: TRBD2 (6 bases). Trimming stripped 2 bases from V and 4 bases from J, with 8 bases between. The germline V gene encodes CDR1 SGHDT and CDR2 YYEEEE. This CDR3 is built from 13 residues. CDR3 bases: TGTGCCAGCAGCTTAGAGCGGGCAGATACGCAGTATTTT. Translation: CASSLERADTQYF.

This chain joins TRBV5-4 and TRBJ2-7; 9 bases line up with TRBD2. Germline V gives CDR1 SGHNT, CDR2 YYREEE (reference sequence). The CDR3 covers 14 residues. The V and J ends lost 9 bases and 0 bases, in that order; junction bases with no gene match: 7. The CDR3 coding sequence is TGTGCCACCGGAGCGGGAGGCAGCTCCTACGAGCAGTACTTC. Translation: CATGAGGSSYEQYF. Complete variable domain (other parts from reference TRBV5-4 and TRBJ2-7): ETGVTQSPTHLIKTRGQQVTLRCSSQSGHNTVSWYQQALGQGPQFIFQYYREEENGRGNFPPRFSGLQFPNYSSELNVNALELDDSALYLCATGAGGSSYEQYFGPGTRLTVT.

The chain combines TRBV27 with TRBJ2-7, with 7 nucleotides matching TRBD1. Germline CDR1 is MNHEY and CDR2 is SMNVEV (reference sequence). The CDR3 extends over 15 amino acids. The trim removed 5 bases at V and 4 bases at J, leaving 11 bases unmatched. CDR3 in DNA: TGTGCCAGCAGTCACTACAGGGGCGTAAAGTACGAGCAGTACTTC. This gives the protein CASSHYRGVKYEQYF.

The chain recombines TRBV18 with TRBJ2-5; D may be TRBD2 (5 bases). The CDR3 runs 13 residues. Germline lookup yields CDR1 KGHSH and CDR2 LQKENI. The V and J ends lost 2 bases and 4 bases respectively, with 8 bases between them. Written as DNA, the CDR3 is TGTGCCAGCTCACCAGCGGGTAGAGAGACCCAGTACTTC. Translating gives CASSPAGRETQYF.

This clone showed up just once. The V and J genes are TRBV12-5 and TRBJ1-2, with TRBD1 as a possible D gene (6 bases). This CDR3 comprises 14 residues. The V end was cut by 2 bases, the J end by 8 bases, with 15 bases between. Per the germline V gene, CDR1 is LGHNT and CDR2 is FRNRAP. CDR3 residues: CASGLLRQDRGYTF. Here the CDR3 DNA reads TGTGCTAGTGGTTTGTTGAGACAGGATCGGGGCTACACCTTC.

This clone came up a few times. The chain recombines TRBV5-6 with TRBJ1-5; 9 bases are shared with TRBD1. CDR1 and CDR2 (germline): SGHDT, YYEEEE. V dropped 2 bases and J dropped 7; count of bases not matched to a gene: 7. There are 15 residues in the CDR3. Here the CDR3 DNA reads TGTGCCAGCAGCTTTGGGACAGGGATAGACCAGCCCCAGCATTTT. Protein sequence: CASSFGTGIDQPQHF. The complete variable domain, with remaining parts taken from reference TRBV5-6 and TRBJ1-5, reads DAGVTQSPTHLIKTRGQQVTLRCSPKSGHDTVSWYQQALGQGPQFIFQYYEEEERQRGNFPDRFSGHQFPNYSSELNVNALLLGDSALYLCASSFGTGIDQPQHFGDGTRLSIL.